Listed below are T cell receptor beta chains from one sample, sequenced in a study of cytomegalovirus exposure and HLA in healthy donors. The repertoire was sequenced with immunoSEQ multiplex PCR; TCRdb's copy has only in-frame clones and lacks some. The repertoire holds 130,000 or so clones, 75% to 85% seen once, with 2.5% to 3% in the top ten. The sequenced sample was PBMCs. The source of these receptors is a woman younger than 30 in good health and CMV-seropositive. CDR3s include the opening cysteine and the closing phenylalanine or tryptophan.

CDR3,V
CASSLIAGTYEQYF,TRBV27
CASSLGQGAYEQYF,TRBV7-6
CASPLAGLPEQKRQETQYF,TRBV4-1
CATSPEDRAYEKLFF,TRBV15
CASSPMSGLAPGELFF,TRBV18
CAISRTGGYEQYF,TRBV10-3
CASSQAGQGTTGELFF,TRBV4-1
CASSVVDGGSYNEQFF,TRBV6-1
CASSASGGNSPLHF,TRBV9
CASSVRGGPQETQYF,TRBV9
CASSRPGTEEQFF,TRBV6-5
CATSRYFVGTGNSPLHF,TRBV15
CASSLDRAGEVETQYF,TRBV11-2
CASSSGAGAGTGELFF,TRBV5-4
CASSPRTGQSRNQPQHF,TRBV7-9
CASSLVWGDDYGYTF,TRBV7-9
CASSYGGGKETQYF,TRBV6-1
CASRGTPNAGELFF,TRBV9
CASSPTGNTEAFF,TRBV5-4
CASSFETVNSPLHF,TRBV12-1
CAWDGSSGAFVDTQYF,TRBV30
CASSQGGLAGYGETQYF,TRBV4-1
CASSLTASTDTQYF,TRBV11-3
CASSQYWDLKKETQYF,TRBV7-2
CSSSLMGTFYNEQFF,TRBV7-9
CASSLEEGAKMQETQYF,TRBV28
CASSLGQNSNQPQHF,TRBV13
CASSQLAGPLEQYF,TRBV2
CASSLEAGAGETQYF,TRBV5-1
CASSIVGVNGYTF,TRBV19
CASSSGQVVTEAFF,TRBV7-3